A selection of T cell receptor beta chains follows, all from one sample in a study of shared clonotypes between healthy human individuals. Sequencing used immunoSEQ multiplex PCR; TCRdb keeps in-frame clones, though not all of them. The sample yields roughly 500,000 clones, about 96% seen once. Input material: naive CD4+ T cells sorted from blood. These receptors were collected from a woman between 25 and 40 years old in good health. The CDR3 runs from the conserved cysteine through the conserved F or W. Clone size is not always given. Where it is, it says once, few, many or a class for expanded clones.

CAGGTSARSGNTIYF	TRBV28	TRBJ1-3	-
CASSQSWNYNEQFF	TRBV14	TRBJ2-1	-
CASSIQGVLDTEAFF	TRBV10-2	TRBJ1-1	-
CAISGQTYGYTF	TRBV10-3	TRBJ1-2	-
CASSLGEKPQHF	TRBV7-9	TRBJ1-5	-
CASSLTVQYTGELFF	TRBV11-2	TRBJ2-2	-
CASSPRASSYEQYF	TRBV18	TRBJ2-7	-
CASSPPKGQGYEQYF	TRBV18	TRBJ2-7	-
CASMGGRAGDKNIQYF	TRBV27	TRBJ2-4	-
CASSSAQANYGYTF	TRBV28	TRBJ1-2	-
CASSLKSANYGYTF	TRBV7-9	TRBJ1-2	-
CASSLSSPGLSYEQYF	TRBV27	TRBJ2-7	-
CASRSGPTSGANVLTF	TRBV19	TRBJ2-6	-
CASSVQGGRYGYTF	TRBV2	TRBJ1-2	-
CASSQEEGVGYTF	TRBV4-1	TRBJ1-2	-
CASRRTRRIGELFF	TRBV2	TRBJ2-2	-
CASKTRTENTGELFF	TRBV28	TRBJ2-2	-
CAWSPLAGPQETQYF	TRBV30	TRBJ2-5	-
CATSRSGGASGNEKLFF	TRBV15	TRBJ1-4	-
CASSFSYWGQSSYEQYF	TRBV28	TRBJ2-7	-
CASTGEAGLSGYGYTF	TRBV19	TRBJ1-2	-
CASSAHSLGGYTF	TRBV9	TRBJ1-2	-
CASSPQGSSYEQYF	TRBV18	-	-
CASSLGLGGSRSSYEQYF	TRBV7-2	TRBJ2-7	-
CAGKSGTGDFTGELFF	TRBV7-9	TRBJ2-2	once
CASSPPGGLYEQYF	TRBV18	TRBJ2-7	-
CASSEGTLYEQYF	TRBV10-2	TRBJ2-7	-
CASSYASGRSEEQYF	TRBV7-9	TRBJ2-7	-
CASSLDSQIYNEQFF	TRBV7-2	TRBJ2-1	-
CASYNHSQWGTSGRALGNEQFF	TRBV7-4	TRBJ2-1	once
CASSRGGNTDTQYF	TRBV6-1	TRBJ2-3	-
CASRSGFGGGELFF	TRBV6-1	TRBJ2-2	-
CSARVGSEQYF	TRBV20-1	-	once
CATRGSTDTQYF	TRBV2	TRBJ2-3	-
CASSGDRGYGYTF	TRBV28	TRBJ1-2	-
CATSRDIGRTPNTGELFF	TRBV15	TRBJ2-2	-
CASSRSGEETQYF	TRBV5-1	TRBJ2-5	-
CASSPTGGSGELFF	TRBV5-1	TRBJ2-2	few
CASTPGTVNSPLHF	TRBV5-1	TRBJ1-6	-
CASSPGLAGDYEQYF	TRBV28	TRBJ2-7	-
CASSQNRGRSNYGYTF	TRBV14	TRBJ1-2	-
CASSFAGGSTEAFF	TRBV7-6	TRBJ1-1	-
CASTQSGGNQETQYF	TRBV19	TRBJ2-5	-
CASSPLVGWGYEQYF	TRBV11-2	TRBJ2-7	-
CASSRTPGVGTSGSTDTQYF	TRBV4-1	TRBJ2-3	-
CAIRPLAVSSYEQYF	TRBV2	TRBJ2-7	-
CASSSRQGAKEKLFF	TRBV7-2	TRBJ1-4	once